The 32 T cell receptor beta chains presented below share a single source sample, sequenced in a study of blood T cell repertoires in COVID-19. Sequenced by immunoSEQ multiplex PCR; TCRdb stores in-frame clones only, minus some. The sample lists 97,000 or so clones; less than 85% were seen once. Sequencing was carried out using peripheral blood. These receptors all come from a man aged 70 or older with active or convalescent COVID-19.

V and J are TRBV7-2 and TRBJ1-5; D unclear. The CDR3 sequence is 13 residues long. Trimming shortened V by 4 bases and J by 4 bases, and 8 bases separated the two germline ends. Germline CDR1 reads SGHTA; CDR2 reads FQGNSA. CDR3 sequence (DNA): TGTGCCAGCAGCTCGACGGGAAATCAGCCCCAGCATTTT. Translation gives CASSSTGNQPQHF.

CDR3 sequence: CASRRQTSNNEQFF. The CDR3 DNA follows: TGCGCCAGCAGAAGGCAGACTTCCAACAATGAGCAGTTCTTC. The chain joins TRBV5-1 to TRBJ2-1; D is uncertain. CDR1 is SGHRS, CDR2 YFSETQ, per germline. This CDR3 has 14 amino acids. V was cut by 5 bases and J by 5 bases, with 14 bases left in between.

The chain uses TRBV6-8 and TRBJ2-7, with D possibly matching TRBD1 (5 bases). CDR1 is MNHGY, CDR2 SAAAGT, per germline. The length of the CDR3 is 13 residues. V dropped 4 bases and J dropped 3 bases, with 10 bases sitting between them. The CDR3 spells CASSSQGGYEQYF. The CDR3, as DNA: TGTGCCAGCAGTTCTCAGGGCGGCTACGAGCAGTACTTC.

The chain recombines TRBV4-3 with TRBJ2-7; D is possibly TRBD1 (5 bases). Trimming cost V 0 bases and J 6 bases, with 15 bases left between them. Germline V gene lookup returns CDR1 LGHNA and CDR2 YSLEER. The CDR3 loop spans 15 amino acids. CDR3 sequence reads: CASSQDRVGLSEQYF. The DNA of the CDR3 is TGCGCCAGCAGCCAAGACAGGGTGGGCCTTTCCGAGCAGTACTTC.

The chain is built from TRBV3-1 (or the pseudogene TRBV3-2) and TRBJ1-1, with D unclear. The CDR3 contains 14 residues. The V end was cut by 0 bases, the J end by 1 base, with 6 bases between. Per germline, CDR1 LGHDT and CDR2 YNNKEL (reference sequence). The CDR3 reads CASSQELANTEAFF. The CDR3 region has the DNA TGTGCCAGCAGCCAAGAGTTAGCGAACACTGAAGCTTTCTTT.

The chain is built from TRBV6-5 and TRBJ1-2, with D possibly being TRBD1 (6 bases). Germline CDR1 reads MNHEY; CDR2 reads SVGAGI. This CDR3 has 13 residues. The V gene lost 6 bases and the J gene lost 3 bases, with 11 bases spanning the gap. This chain's CDR3 is CASRINRDYGYTF. In DNA form, the CDR3 reads TGTGCCAGCAGAATTAACAGGGACTATGGCTACACCTTC.

The gene calls are TRBV6-5 and TRBJ2-6; D not certain. Trimming cost V 4 bases and J 0 bases, with 7 bases left between them. The germline CDR1 and CDR2 sequences are MNHEY and SVGAGI. The CDR3 extends over 15 amino acids. CDR3 sequence (DNA): TGTGCCAGCAGTTCCAGGCTCTCTGGGGCCAACGTCCTGACTTTC. Translation gives CASSSRLSGANVLTF.

The chain carries TRBV2 and TRBJ2-3, with 9 nucleotides matching TRBD2. Germline V lookup: CDR1 SNHLY, CDR2 FYNNEI. V lost 6 bases and J lost 0; bases outside the gene matches: 7. This CDR3 has 16 residues. In nucleotides, the CDR3 is TGTGCCAGCAGGATCGGGACTAGCTTTAGCACAGATACGCAGTATTTT. Protein product: CASRIGTSFSTDTQYF.

The V and J genes are TRBV21-1 and TRBJ2-1; TRBD2 was called by the table and not checked on the DNA. TRBV21-1 is a listed pseudogene. The CDR3 runs to 15 residues. Written as DNA, the CDR3 is TGTGCCCTCCCGGAGGGGTCTAGCGGATACAATGAGCAGTTCTTC. Translation: CALPEGSSGYNEQFF.

The chain has TRBV6-5 and TRBJ2-3, with D possibly being TRBD2 (7 bases). Deletions cut 6 bases from V and 2 bases from J, with 15 bases between. Germline assignment: CDR1 MNHEY and CDR2 SVGAGI. The CDR3 contains 15 residues. The CDR3 is CASRPRGANTDTQYF. The CDR3 coding sequence is TGTGCCAGCAGACCACGGGGGGCAAACACAGATACGCAGTATTTT.

There are a few counts of this clone. V gene TRBV3-1 (or the pseudogene TRBV3-2) combines with J gene TRBJ2-1; D is undetermined. The CDR3 contains 15 residues. Germline V gives CDR1 LGHDT, CDR2 YNNKEL (reference sequence). Trimming pared 4 bases from V and 4 bases from J, leaving 14 bases between. CDR3 in amino acids: CASSPASNRYNEQFF. The CDR3 bases are TGTGCCAGCAGCCCCGCGTCCAACCGATACAATGAGCAGTTCTTC.

This clone showed up just once. The rearrangement joins TRBV29-1 to TRBJ1-2; 10 nucleotides agree with TRBD1. Germline CDR1 and CDR2: SQVTM and ANQGSEA. Trimming cost V 7 bases and J 4 bases; bases outside gene matches: 9. The CDR3 length is 14 residues. CDR3 bases: TGCAGCGCCCCGGCCGGGACAGGGGTCTATGGCTACACCTTC. Translating gives CSAPAGTGVYGYTF.

This clone has just one count. The chain recombines TRBV6-5 with TRBJ1-4; 9 bases map to TRBD1. Trimming took 6 bases from V and 8 from J; bases not matched to a gene: 7. Per the germline V gene, CDR1 is MNHEY and CDR2 is SVGAGI. The CDR3 consists of 14 residues. CDR3 bases: TGTGCCAGCAGATCGACAGGGGGTTGGGAAAAACTGTTTTTT. This gives the protein CASRSTGGWEKLFF.

The gene calls are TRBV6-1 and TRBJ2-1; the D gene is possibly TRBD1 (6 bases). The CDR3 is 16 amino acids. Trimming removed 3 bases from V and 5 bases from J, with 17 bases in between. Germline V gene data show CDR1 as MNHNS and CDR2 as SASEGT. The CDR3 region is CASSDLRGLRNNEQFF. DNA of the CDR3: TGTGCCAGCAGTGACCTCAGGGGCCTCAGGAACAATGAGCAGTTCTTC.

The rearrangement uses TRBV18 and TRBJ2-2; TRBD1 might be the D (5 bases). CDR3 length: 15 amino acids. The V end was cut by 3 bases, the J end by 2 bases, with 10 bases between. CDR1 and CDR2 (germline): KGHSH, LQKENI. The CDR3 protein is CASSPVRANTGELFF. The CDR3 coding sequence is TGTGCCAGCTCACCGGTCAGGGCTAACACCGGGGAGCTGTTTTTT.

This chain uses TRBV3-1 (or the pseudogene TRBV3-2) with TRBJ1-1; 9 nucleotides align to TRBD1. Germline V lookup: CDR1 LGHDT, CDR2 YNNKEL (reference sequence). There are 13 residues in the CDR3. With V trimmed by 4 bases and J by 11 bases, 8 bases remained unmatched. In nucleotides, the CDR3 is TGTGCCAGCAGCCCCGGGACAGGGTCAATTGCTTTCTTT. This gives the protein CASSPGTGSIAFF.

The gene calls are TRBV9 and TRBJ2-1; maybe TRBD2 (7 bases). CDR1 and CDR2 from the germline V gene are SGDLS and YYNGEE. Trimming pared 1 base from V and 8 bases from J, leaving 16 bases between. This CDR3 region has 15 residues. The DNA for the CDR3 is TGTGCCAGCAGCGTAAATGGGGGGGCGACCCATGAGCAGTTCTTC. Its protein is CASSVNGGATHEQFF.

This chain joins TRBV11-3 and TRBJ2-5; 7 bases match TRBD1. The CDR3 has 15 amino acids. The junction had 10 bases not matched to a gene; V was cut back by 5 bases and J by 4 bases. The germline V gene encodes CDR1 SGHNT and CDR2 YENEEA. The CDR3 region is CASSGQRQGGETQYF. The CDR3 region has the DNA TGTGCCAGCAGCGGACAGAGACAGGGCGGAGAGACCCAGTACTTC.

The V and J genes are TRBV5-8 and TRBJ1-2; no firm D call. Germline CDR1 and CDR2: SGHTS and YDEGEE. Trimming took off 0 bases at V and 4 bases at J, with 10 bases between the two ends. This CDR3 contains 14 residues. CDR3 coding DNA: TGTGCCAGCAGCTTGGGGCCCGGCGGCTATGGCTACACCTTC. This sequence encodes CASSLGPGGYGYTF.

The J gene is TRBJ2-7, the V gene TRBV6-5; no definite D call. Trimming took 7 bases from V and 7 from J, leaving 14 bases between them. CDR3 length equals 12 residues. Germline assignment: CDR1 MNHEY and CDR2 SVGAGI. CDR3 residues: CASTAGWNEQYF. The DNA of the CDR3 is TGTGCCAGCACCGCAGGCTGGAATGAGCAGTACTTC.

This chain uses TRBV4-3 with TRBJ2-3; 7 bases align to TRBD2. V lost 0 bases and J lost 1; bases outside the gene matches: 4. The CDR3 runs to 16 residues. The germline V gene encodes CDR1 LGHNA and CDR2 YSLEER. The CDR3 nucleotides are TGCGCCAGCAGCCAAGATCTGGCGGGGGGCACAGATACGCAGTATTTT. This encodes CASSQDLAGGTDTQYF.

This clone came up once. This chain joins TRBV7-3 and TRBJ2-3, with 9 bases fitting TRBD1. After removal of 5 bases from V and 4 bases from J, the junction contained 7 bases not matched to a gene. The CDR3 is made up of 15 amino acids. Germline CDR1 reads SGHTA; CDR2 reads FQGTGA. The CDR3 region has the DNA TGTGCCAGCAGCCCGGGACAGGGTCTGCCAGATACGCAGTATTTT. Amino acid sequence: CASSPGQGLPDTQYF.

This rearrangement joins TRBV12-3 or TRBV12-4 to TRBJ1-3; 8 bases align to TRBD1. J lost 4 bases, V lost 8 bases, and 4 bases had no gene match. The CDR3 contains 13 residues. The chain's CDR3 is CASDRGAGNTIYF. The CDR3 DNA reads as TGTGCCAGCGACAGGGGTGCAGGAAACACCATATATTTT.

The chain links TRBV6-5 to TRBJ2-7; 7 nucleotides line up with TRBD2. This CDR3 has 13 amino acids. Germline values: CDR1 MNHEY, CDR2 SVGAGI. V dropped 5 bases and J dropped 6; count of bases not matched to a gene: 7. The CDR3, as DNA: TGTGCCAGCAGTCCAGGGTGGGAGGGCGAGCAGTACTTC. Its translation: CASSPGWEGEQYF.

The gene calls are TRBV29-1 and TRBJ1-1, with 7 bases that match TRBD1. Germline loops: CDR1 SQVTM, CDR2 ANQGSEA. After removal of 8 bases from V and 2 bases from J, the junction contained 5 bases not matched to a gene. The CDR3 spans 12 residues. CDR3 DNA: TGCAGCTACCGGGACAGTAACACTGAAGCTTTCTTT. Amino acids: CSYRDSNTEAFF.

This chain links TRBV25-1 with TRBJ2-3; a weak D match, TRBD2 (7 bases). Germline lookup yields CDR1 MGHDK and CDR2 SYGVNS. V was clipped by 1 base and J by 5 bases, with 10 bases between them. This CDR3 contains 14 residues. For the CDR3, the DNA is TGTGCCAGCAGTGAATTTAGGGGGGGAGATACGCAGTATTTT. Translation: CASSEFRGGDTQYF.

J is TRBJ2-7 and V is TRBV7-2; 8 bases map to TRBD2. The CDR3 runs 15 residues. V was clipped by 1 base and J by 3 bases; unmatched bases: 5. Germline assignment: CDR1 SGHTA and CDR2 FQGNSA. The CDR3 protein is CASSLVTSGGYEQYF. CDR3 bases: TGTGCCAGCAGCTTAGTAACTAGCGGCGGCTACGAGCAGTACTTC.

The rearrangement uses TRBV27 and TRBJ2-3; TRBD2 matches 7 bases. CDR3 length equals 17 residues. Germline loops: CDR1 MNHEY, CDR2 SMNVEV (reference sequence). V lost 5 bases and J lost 0; bases outside the gene matches: 11. The CDR3 spells CASSPLGLGLSTDTQYF. As DNA, the CDR3 is TGTGCCAGCAGTCCCCTCGGACTAGGCTTAAGCACAGATACGCAGTATTTT.

This chain joins TRBV29-1 and TRBJ2-1; 7 nucleotides align to TRBD1. The junction had 6 bases not matched to a gene; V was cut back by 0 bases and J by 4 bases. The CDR3 has 15 amino acids. The V gene's germline CDR1 is SQVTM and CDR2 ANQGSEA. The CDR3 nucleotides read TGCAGCGTTGAAGATTTAGGGGGCGCGTACAATGAGCAGTTCTTC. It specifies CSVEDLGGAYNEQFF.

The rearrangement links TRBV11-2 to TRBJ2-1, with D unresolved. Trimming removed 5 bases at V and 10 bases at J, with 9 bases between. The germline gives CDR1 SGHAT, CDR2 FQNNGV. This CDR3 spans 11 amino acids. CDR3 amino acids: CASSPLQEQFF. The CDR3 DNA sequence: TGTGCCAGCAGCCCCCTTCAGGAGCAGTTCTTC.

The rearrangement joins TRBV5-1 to TRBJ1-4; 11 bases are shared with TRBD1. The CDR3 is 15 amino acids. Looked up from germline, CDR1 is SGHRS and CDR2 is YFSETQ. J lost 7 bases, V lost 4 bases, and 6 bases had no gene match. DNA of the CDR3: TGCGCCAGCAGCCCTTACGGGACAGGGGGTGAAAAACTGTTTTTT. It specifies CASSPYGTGGEKLFF. The whole variable domain, remainder taken from reference TRBV5-1 and TRBJ1-4, is KAGVTQTPRYLIKTRGQQVTLSCSPISGHRSVSWYQQTPGQGLQFLFEYFSETQRNKGNFPGRFSGRQFSNSRSEMNVSTLELGDSALYLCASSPYGTGGEKLFFGSGTQLSVL.

This clone was detected only a few times. The genes are TRBV9 and TRBJ2-5, with a tentative D call TRBD1 (7 bases). The CDR3 sequence is 15 residues long. Germline V gene data show CDR1 as SGDLS and CDR2 as YYNGEE. Trimming removed 0 bases at V and 4 bases at J, with 13 bases between. CDR3 DNA sequence: TGTGCCAGCAGCGTAGGTCAGGGGGGAGGAGAGACCCAGTACTTC. It yields the protein CASSVGQGGGETQYF.